This note documents a single T cell receptor beta chain sequence. The data stem from a study of T cell responses to AZD1222 COVID-19 vaccine. Some clones are missing from TCRdb's copy, which holds only in-frame ones; the method was immunoSEQ multiplex PCR. Among roughly 110,000 clones listed, over 80% were seen once. The V end lost 1 base, the J end lost 4 bases, and 11 bases lay between the germline ends. The CDR3 spans 15 residues. The germline gives CDR1 WSHSY, CDR2 SAAADI. The receptor comes from an adult who received the AZD1222 COVID-19 vaccine. The sequences come from peripheral blood, collected 28 days after the second AZD1222 dose. V is TRBV10-2 and J is TRBJ1-3; TRBD1 is a possible D gene (6 bases). CDR3 sequence: CASSEWTALGNTIYF. CDR3 coding DNA: TGCGCCAGCAGTGAGTGGACAGCCCTAGGAAACACCATATATTTT.